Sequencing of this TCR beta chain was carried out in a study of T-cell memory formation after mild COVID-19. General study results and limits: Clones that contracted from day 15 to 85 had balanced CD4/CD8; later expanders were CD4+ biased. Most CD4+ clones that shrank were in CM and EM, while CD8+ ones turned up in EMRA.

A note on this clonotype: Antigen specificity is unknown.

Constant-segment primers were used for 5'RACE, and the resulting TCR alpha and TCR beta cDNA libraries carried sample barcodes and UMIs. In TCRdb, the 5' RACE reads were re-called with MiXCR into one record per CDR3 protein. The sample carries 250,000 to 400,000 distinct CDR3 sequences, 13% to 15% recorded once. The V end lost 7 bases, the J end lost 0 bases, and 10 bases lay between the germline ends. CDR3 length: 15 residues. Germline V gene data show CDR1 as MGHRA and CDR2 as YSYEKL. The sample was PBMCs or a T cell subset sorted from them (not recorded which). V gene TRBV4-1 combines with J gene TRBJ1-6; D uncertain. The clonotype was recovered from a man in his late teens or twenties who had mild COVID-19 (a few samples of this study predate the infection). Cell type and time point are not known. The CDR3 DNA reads TGCGCCAGCACTAACGTCCTCTCCTATAATTCACCCCTCCACTTT. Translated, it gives CASTNVLSYNSPLHF.